Shown below are 6 T cell receptor beta chains from a single sample sequenced in a study of CD8+ T cells in alopecia areata. Treatment denoted: oral pan-JAK inhibitor, 5-10 mg twice daily. cDNA serving as the sequencing template came from extracted, reverse transcribed RNA. Sequencing used immunoSEQ multiplex PCR; TCRdb keeps in-frame clones, though not all of them. Counted here are 100,000 to 150,000 clones, approximately 59% occurring once; the ten biggest clones make up 25% to 35%. The material sequenced was CD8+ T cells sorted from blood, taken at week 4, from a patient treated with tofacitinib. Receptors were obtained from a human donor with alopecia areata.

This clone was picked up a small number of times. This chain joins TRBV30 and TRBJ1-2, with 9 bases aligning to TRBD1. CDR1 GTSNPN and CDR2 SVGIG come from the germline V gene (reference sequence). The CDR3 length is 16 residues. Trimming cost V 3 bases and J 4 bases; bases outside gene matches: 12. The CDR3 DNA sequence: TGTGCCTGGAGCGAACAGCCGGGACAGGGATTCTATGGCTACACCTTC. This codes for CAWSEQPGQGFYGYTF.

The chain employs TRBV7-9 and TRBJ2-7; D possibly corresponds to TRBD1 (6 bases). This CDR3 is built from 15 residues. V shed 5 bases and J shed 3 bases, with 17 bases lying between them. CDR1 and CDR2 from the germline V gene are SEHNR and FQNEAQ (reference sequence). As DNA, the CDR3 is TGTGCCAGCAGCGCCCCGGGACAAGGGGACTACGAGCAGTACTTC. It is translated as CASSAPGQGDYEQYF.

The rearrangement links TRBV14 to TRBJ1-1; 9 bases map to TRBD1. CDR3 length: 13 amino acids. Looked up from germline, CDR1 is SGHDN and CDR2 is FVKESK. The J segment lost 5 bases and the V segment lost 5 bases, leaving 3 bases of the junction unmatched. CDR3 sequence reads: CASSYDRGTEAFF. The CDR3 coding sequence is TGTGCCAGCAGCTACGACAGGGGGACTGAAGCTTTCTTT.

This chain uses TRBV27 with TRBJ2-5; D remains ambiguous. Trimming pared 7 bases from V and 5 bases from J, leaving 14 bases between. The germline V gene has CDR1 MNHEY and CDR2 SMNVEV (reference sequence). The CDR3 totals 13 residues. CDR3 region: CASTNSGEETQYF. DNA for the CDR3: TGTGCCAGCACTAATAGTGGTGAGGAGACCCAGTACTTC.

The chain couples TRBV19 to TRBJ1-5, with a tentative D call TRBD1 (5 bases). The CDR3 length is 14 residues. Germline V gives CDR1 LNHDA, CDR2 SQIVND (reference sequence). Trimming removed 0 bases at V and 7 bases at J, with 10 bases between. CDR3 in amino acids: CASSIDGAWQPQHF. CDR3 bases: TGTGCCAGTAGTATAGATGGGGCATGGCAGCCCCAGCATTTT.

This clone was counted only a few times. The chain links TRBV19 to TRBJ2-6; tentatively, D is TRBD1 (6 bases). Trimming took off 4 bases at V and 1 base at J, with 17 bases between the two ends. Germline values: CDR1 LNHDA, CDR2 SQIVND (reference sequence). The CDR3 is 18 amino acids. The CDR3 sequence is CASSRATGEFSGANVLTF. CDR3 DNA sequence: TGTGCCAGTAGTAGAGCGACAGGAGAGTTTTCTGGGGCCAACGTCCTGACTTTC.